These T cell receptor beta chains were read from a single sample in a study of patients and donors after allogeneic stem cell transplantation. TCRdb ran MiXCR on the RT-PCR reads and lists one entry per CDR3 protein. The sample lists fewer than 500,000 distinct CDR3 sequences, 15% to 20% occurring once. The sequencing sample was made of blood, either unsorted or a sorted T cell fraction (not recorded which). Source of these receptors: a human donor who was either an allogeneic HSCT recipient or a stem cell or donor lymphocyte infusion donor (not recorded which). It is not recorded whose cells these are; they may come from a transplant donor. CDR3s include the opening cysteine and the closing phenylalanine or tryptophan. A D gene is named only where the DNA matches it firmly. Clone size is shown for a subset of rows, as once, few, many or a class of expanded clone.

CASSFGPNTGELFF,TGCGCCAGCAGCTTTGGTCCGAACACCGGGGAGCTGTTTTTT,.,TRBJ2-2,many,TRBV5-1
CASSLETYTGELFF,TGTGCCAGCAGCTTAGAGACCTACACCGGGGAGCTGTTTTTT,.,TRBJ2-2,few,TRBV7-9
CASSLGPSSNQPQHF,TGCGCCAGCAGCTTGGGACCCTCAAGCAATCAGCCCCAGCATTTT,.,TRBJ1-5,.,TRBV5-1
CASSFAAGTQETQYF,TGTGCCAGCAGTTTCGCGGCGGGGACACAAGAGACCCAGTACTTC,.,TRBJ2-5,few,TRBV12-3/TRBV12-4
CASTLRLAGLQETQYF,TGTGCCAGCACCCTTCGACTAGCGGGCCTTCAAGAGACCCAGTACTTC,TRBD2,TRBJ2-5,many,TRBV11-2
CSARTENQPQHF,TGCAGTGCTAGAACAGAAAATCAGCCCCAGCATTTT,.,TRBJ1-5,.,TRBV20-1
CASSVTSYTEAFF,TGTGCCAGCAGTGTCACTTCTTACACTGAAGCTTTCTTT,.,TRBJ1-1,few,TRBV12-3/TRBV12-4
CASSPARREISDTQYF,TGTGCCAGCAGCCCGGCGAGGCGGGAGATTTCAGATACGCAGTATTTT,TRBD2,TRBJ2-3,.,TRBV7-8
CASRFSGSDTQYF,TGTGCCAGCAGATTTTCGGGATCAGATACGCAGTATTTT,.,TRBJ2-3,few,TRBV7-2
CASSGAVQGQPQHF,TGTGCCAGCAGTGGGGCGGTCCAGGGACAGCCCCAGCATTTT,.,TRBJ1-5,.,TRBV6-1
CASSQWGGGNYGYTF,TGTGCCAGCAGCCAATGGGGTGGAGGTAACTATGGCTACACCTTC,.,TRBJ1-2,few,TRBV4-2
CASSSQGARDGYTF,TGTGCCAGCAGCTCGCAGGGGGCTAGAGATGGCTACACCTTC,TRBD1,TRBJ1-2,.,TRBV4-2
CASSQTGNEQYF,TGTGCCAGCAGCCAGACGGGTAACGAGCAGTACTTC,.,TRBJ2-7,.,TRBV11-1
CSVEGLSGFGTDTQYF,TGCAGCGTTGAAGGGCTAAGTGGATTCGGCACAGATACGCAGTATTTT,.,TRBJ2-3,many,TRBV29-1
CASSLGGDWPQHF,TGTGCCAGCAGTTTAGGGGGGGACTGGCCCCAGCATTTT,.,TRBJ1-5,many,TRBV12-3/TRBV12-4
CASSEGLETEAFF,TGTGCCAGCAGTGAAGGGCTGGAAACTGAAGCTTTCTTT,.,TRBJ1-1,.,TRBV6-1
CASSQDLAGELIF,TGTGCCAGCAGCCAAGACTTAGCTGGGGAACTAATCTTT,.,TRBJ1-1,.,TRBV14
CSASLAGGLRTGELFF,TGCAGTGCTAGTCTAGCGGGGGGGCTACGGACCGGGGAGCTGTTTTTT,TRBD2,TRBJ2-2,few,TRBV20-1
CASTSKVPWGSPLHF,TGTGCCAGCACCTCGAAGGTCCCATGGGGTTCACCCCTCCACTTT,.,TRBJ1-6,.,TRBV6-1
CAWLPRGRGTEAFF,TGTGCCTGGCTCCCCCGGGGCAGGGGCACTGAAGCTTTCTTT,.,TRBJ1-1,.,TRBV30
CAISLGGNLSPLHF,TGTGCCATCTCACTTGGAGGGAATCTTTCACCCCTCCACTTT,.,TRBJ1-6,.,TRBV28
CATTPWFGGGPGGELFF,TGTGCCACCACCCCGTGGTTTGGCGGGGGACCGGGTGGGGAGCTGTTTTTT,TRBD2,TRBJ2-2,few,TRBV10-3
CASKRGPETQYF,TGTGCCAGCAAGCGGGGACCAGAGACCCAGTACTTC,TRBD2,TRBJ2-5,many,TRBV28
CSVEDKTLPPGYTF,TGCAGCGTTGAAGATAAGACTCTCCCACCTGGCTACACCTTC,.,TRBJ1-2,few,TRBV29-1
CASSRPLAGDYNEQFF,TGTGCCAGCAGCCGCCCACTAGCGGGAGATTACAATGAGCAGTTCTTC,TRBD2,TRBJ2-1,few,TRBV4-2
CAISPVWEEKLFF,TGTGCCATCAGCCCGGTCTGGGAGGAAAAACTGTTTTTT,.,TRBJ1-4,few,TRBV10-3
CSARDFNTEAFF,TGCAGTGCTAGAGATTTTAACACTGAAGCTTTCTTT,.,TRBJ1-1,.,TRBV20-1
CASSLLTSGRTQYF,TGTGCCAGCAGTTTATTAACTAGCGGGCGAACGCAGTATTTT,TRBD2,TRBJ2-3,few,TRBV27
CSARVEGGRYNEQFF,TGCAGTGCTAGAGTGGAGGGGGGGAGATACAATGAGCAGTTCTTC,.,TRBJ2-1,.,TRBV20-1
CSVRDRLYEQYF,TGCAGCGTCCGGGACAGACTCTACGAGCAGTACTTC,TRBD1,TRBJ2-7,few,TRBV29-1
CASSLAGTGANEKLFF,TGTGCCAGCAGCTTAGCCGGGACAGGGGCAAATGAAAAACTGTTTTTT,TRBD1,TRBJ1-4,.,TRBV7-9
CASSLAEGTVKFF,TGTGCCAGCAGCTTAGCCGAGGGCACCGTTAAGTTTTTT,.,TRBJ2-2,.,TRBV7-9
CASRSGKGHNEQFF,TGTGCCAGCCGGTCCGGGAAGGGCCACAATGAGCAGTTCTTC,.,TRBJ2-1,few,TRBV12-3/TRBV12-4
CASSLFRPDYGYTF,TGTGCCAGCAGTTTATTCCGTCCGGATTATGGCTACACCTTC,.,TRBJ1-2,.,TRBV28